What follows are 23 T cell receptor beta chains derived from one specimen sequenced in a study of beta chain features in type 1 diabetes. Notes on the study in general: TCRB CDR3s from Type 1 diabetes patients were moderately but significantly shorter in all four CD4+ subsets.

For these receptors, no antigen is known. As every portion of the isolated RNA was reverse transcribed, the sequencing read expressed TCRB transcripts. Assay used: immunoSEQ multiplex PCR; TCRdb lists only in-frame clones, some missing. The sample lists 250,000 to 350,000 clones, 13% to 15% seen once, with roughly 0.018% in the top ten. Sequenced: naive CD4+ T cells from blood. The receptors come from a young man with type 1 diabetes.

The gene calls are TRBV4-1 and TRBJ1-1, with D hard to call. V lost 0 bases, J lost 1 base, and 6 bases lay in between. The CDR3 spans 14 residues. CDR1 and CDR2 from the germline V gene are MGHRA and YSYEKL. The CDR3 reads CASSQDGRNTEAFF. Here the CDR3 DNA reads TGCGCCAGCAGCCAAGATGGTAGGAACACTGAAGCTTTCTTT.

This clone was recorded a few times. The rearrangement links TRBV4-2 to TRBJ1-5; 9 bases fit TRBD1. CDR1 and CDR2 from the germline V gene are LGHNA and YNFKEQ. This CDR3 has 18 residues. With 1 base clipped from V and 0 bases from J, the junction kept 7 bases outside the gene matches. CDR3: CASSQGYGTGFSNQPQHF. The CDR3 DNA reads TGTGCCAGCAGCCAAGGATATGGGACAGGGTTTAGCAATCAGCCCCAGCATTTT.

The CDR3 bases are TGCAGTGCTTCGACAGCCTACGAGCAGTACTTC. Amino acid sequence: CSASTAYEQYF. The chain uses TRBV20-1 and TRBJ2-7, with D tentatively TRBD1 (5 bases). CDR3 size: 11 residues. V was clipped by 5 bases and J by 2 bases, with 7 bases between them. Germline assignment: CDR1 DFQATT and CDR2 SNEGSKA (reference sequence).

This clone was observed a few times. The chain recombines TRBV20-1 with TRBJ1-1; D gene unclear. The V end lost 4 bases, the J end lost 4 bases, and 4 bases lay between the germline ends. The CDR3 extends over 10 amino acids. Per germline, CDR1 DFQATT and CDR2 SNEGSKA (reference sequence). The CDR3 nucleotides read TGCAGTGCTATCGGCACTGAAGCTTTCTTT. This sequence encodes CSAIGTEAFF.

This clone came up a few times. V is TRBV14 and J is TRBJ2-5; the D gene is possibly TRBD2 (6 bases). CDR3 length equals 13 residues. The ends were cut back, 4 bases at V and 2 bases at J, with 8 bases in the middle. Germline V gene lookup returns CDR1 SGHDN and CDR2 FVKESK. CDR3 DNA: TGTGCCAGCAGCCCGGGACTGCAAGAGACCCAGTACTTC. This codes for CASSPGLQETQYF.

Only one count was recorded for this clone. Other nucleotide sequences from this sample produce the same CDR3. V usage is TRBV7-9 and J usage is TRBJ2-5; a possible D gene is TRBD2 (6 bases). This CDR3 spans 14 amino acids. Trimming took off 3 bases at V and 5 bases at J, with 13 bases between the two ends. CDR1 is SEHNR, CDR2 FQNEAQ, per germline (reference sequence). The CDR3 bases are TGTGCCAGCAGCTTGGGTCTTGGGGGGGAGACCCAGTACTTC. Its translation: CASSLGLGGETQYF.

This clone occurred a few times. The V and J genes are TRBV7-8 and TRBJ2-5; 8 positions agree with TRBD1. The CDR3 spans 16 residues. CDR1 SGHVS and CDR2 FQNEAQ come from the germline V gene. Trimming cost V 5 bases and J 7 bases; bases outside gene matches: 15. CDR3 DNA sequence: TGTGCCAGCAGCCGACAGCAGGGACAGGAACGTAGGACCCAGTACTTC. Protein sequence: CASSRQQGQERRTQYF.

This clone was found a few times. The chain is built from TRBV28 and TRBJ2-4; TRBD2 matches at 10 bases. The CDR3 has 18 amino acids. CDR1 is MDHEN and CDR2 is SYDVKM in the germline V gene. Trimming removed 7 bases from V and 9 bases from J; junction bases left unmatched: 21. The CDR3 protein is CASKTGATSRQREGIQYF. The CDR3 DNA reads as TGTGCCAGCAAGACTGGCGCTACCAGCCGCCAGCGGGAGGGCATTCAGTACTTC.

The V call is TRBV5-1, the J call TRBJ2-1; TRBD2 matches 7 bases. CDR3 size: 17 residues. The germline V gene has CDR1 SGHRS and CDR2 YFSETQ. J lost 1 base, V lost 4 bases, and 11 bases had no gene match. CDR3 residues: CASSGNGGSGSYNEQFF. CDR3 sequence (DNA): TGCGCCAGCAGCGGAAACGGCGGGAGTGGGTCCTACAATGAGCAGTTCTTC.

V and J are TRBV19 and TRBJ2-6; D possibly corresponds to TRBD1 (6 bases). There are 15 residues in the CDR3. Germline V gene lookup returns CDR1 LNHDA and CDR2 SQIVND (reference sequence). Between the trimmed V and J ends, which lost 3 bases and 4 bases, there was a span of 10 bases. CDR3 in amino acids: CASSIQGPGANVLTF. CDR3 nucleotides: TGTGCCAGTAGTATTCAGGGGCCAGGGGCCAACGTCCTGACTTTC.

The genes are TRBV29-1 and TRBJ2-7, with 7 bases matching TRBD1. CDR3 length: 13 amino acids. The germline V gene has CDR1 SQVTM and CDR2 ANQGSEA. The junction had 6 bases not matched to a gene; V was cut back by 0 bases and J by 7 bases. The CDR3 DNA sequence: TGCAGCGTTGAAGATACGCACAGGGGAGAGCAGTACTTC. This gives the protein CSVEDTHRGEQYF.

This clone was seen a handful of times. The chain has TRBV7-2 and TRBJ2-2, with 9 bases matching TRBD1. Germline CDR1 SGHTA, CDR2 FQGNSA. This CDR3 is 15 amino acids long. V trimming: 5 bases; J trimming: 5 bases; junction bases outside the gene matches: 6. CDR3 in DNA: TGTGCCAGCAGCCGGGACAGGGCCTTGACCGGGGAGCTGTTTTTT. The encoded protein is CASSRDRALTGELFF. The whole variable domain, remainder taken from reference TRBV7-2 and TRBJ2-2, is GAGVSQSPSNKVTEKGKDVELRCDPISGHTALYWYRQSLGQGLEFLIYFQGNSAPDKSGLPSDRFSAERTGGSVSTLTIQRTQQEDSAVYLCASSRDRALTGELFFGEGSRLTVL.

As to this clone: Other nucleotide sequences in the sample specify the same CDR3. This chain links TRBV5-1 with TRBJ2-1; TRBD1 is a possible D gene (6 bases). The V end lost 3 bases, the J end lost 4 bases, and 8 bases lay between the germline ends. The CDR3 length is 13 residues. CDR1 is SGHRS, CDR2 YFSETQ, per germline. CDR3 sequence reads: CASSSQGYNEQFF. The CDR3 coding sequence is TGCGCCAGCAGCTCACAGGGATACAATGAGCAGTTCTTC. The full variable domain, completed using reference TRBV5-1 and TRBJ2-1, is KAGVTQTPRYLIKTRGQQVTLSCSPISGHRSVSWYQQTPGQGLQFLFEYFSETQRNKGNFPGRFSGRQFSNSRSEMNVSTLELGDSALYLCASSSQGYNEQFFGPGTRLTVL.

Comment on this clone: The CDR3 ends on some other residue instead of the conserved phenylalanine or tryptophan, so this is likely a read error. The limits of the CDR3 on the DNA are not certain, so only TCRdb's listed CDR3 is given. The V and J genes are TRBV2 and TRBJ2-7; the table calls TRBD1, which could not be checked here. The CDR3 spans 11 residues, counting both ends. In germline, CDR1 is SNHLY, CDR2 FYNNEI. CDR3 amino acids: CASSESGQLLI.

This clone came up a few times. The rearrangement uses TRBV5-1 and TRBJ2-7; perhaps TRBD2 as D (5 bases). The CDR3 is made up of 14 amino acids. The ends were cut back, 4 bases at V and 3 bases at J, with 14 bases in the middle. The germline V gene has CDR1 SGHRS and CDR2 YFSETQ. The CDR3 protein is CASSQANGNYEQYF. The CDR3 region has the DNA TGCGCCAGCAGCCAGGCGAACGGGAACTACGAGCAGTACTTC.

The V call is TRBV6-5, the J call TRBJ1-2, with D possibly being TRBD1 (6 bases). The V and J ends lost 2 bases and 7 bases respectively, with 14 bases between them. Germline CDR1 is MNHEY and CDR2 is SVGAGI. CDR3 size: 14 residues. The CDR3 DNA reads TGTGCCAGCAGTTACGCCGACAGGTTTGGTGGCTACACCTTC. Its protein is CASSYADRFGGYTF.

In its sample, this clone was seen a few times. For the CDR3, the DNA is TGTGCCAGCAGTCCACGGGGGGCCGGGGAGCTGTTTTTT. Its translation is CASSPRGAGELFF. V is TRBV28 and J is TRBJ2-2; 7 bases match TRBD2. CDR3 length equals 13 residues. The germline V gene encodes CDR1 MDHEN and CDR2 SYDVKM. V dropped 5 bases and J dropped 6; count of bases not matched to a gene: 3.

In its sample, this clone was seen a few times. V usage is TRBV7-9 and J usage is TRBJ2-7; TRBD1 is a possible D gene (6 bases). The CDR3 is 13 amino acids. Per the germline V gene, CDR1 is SEHNR and CDR2 is FQNEAQ (reference sequence). V was cut by 1 base and J by 9 bases, with 13 bases left in between. CDR3 sequence (DNA): TGTGCCAGCAGCTTAGGACCCACAGGGTGGCAGTACTTC. Translated: CASSLGPTGWQYF.

This chain links TRBV28 with TRBJ2-6; TRBD1 matches at 8 bases. Trimming took 5 bases from V and 2 from J; bases not matched to a gene: 8. The CDR3 runs to 17 residues. In germline, CDR1 is MDHEN, CDR2 SYDVKM. The CDR3 sequence: CASSKLQGATGANVLTF. CDR3 DNA: TGTGCCAGCAGTAAGTTGCAGGGGGCTACTGGGGCCAACGTCCTGACTTTC.

This clone was observed a handful of times. The gene calls are TRBV7-9 and TRBJ1-2, with D possibly matching TRBD1 (6 bases). The V end lost 1 base, the J end lost 7 bases, and 13 bases lay between the germline ends. CDR3 length: 14 amino acids. Germline-derived CDR1 and CDR2 are SEHNR and FQNEAQ (reference sequence). CDR3 loop: CASSLGQAGGGYTF. As DNA, the CDR3 is TGTGCCAGCAGCTTAGGACAGGCGGGCGGTGGCTACACCTTC.

CDR3 in amino acids: CSVERDRGYLGYTF. The CDR3 nucleotides read TGCAGCGTTGAGCGGGACAGGGGTTACCTTGGCTACACCTTC. The chain couples TRBV29-1 to TRBJ1-2, with 10 bases fitting TRBD1. The ends lost 3 bases at V and 7 bases at J; junction bases unmatched: 8. This CDR3 region has 14 residues. From germline, CDR1 is SQVTM and CDR2 ANQGSEA.

The chain couples TRBV6-4 to TRBJ1-1; 7 nucleotides match TRBD1. The V and J ends lost 5 bases and 2 bases, in that order; junction bases with no gene match: 2. Germline assignment: CDR1 MRHNA and CDR2 SNTAGT. The CDR3 runs 13 residues. CDR3 protein: CASSRQGNTEAFF. The CDR3 bases are TGTGCCAGCAGTCGACAGGGTAACACTGAAGCTTTCTTT.

The sample holds a few counts of this clone. V gene TRBV7-9 combines with J gene TRBJ1-2, with 9 bases fitting TRBD1. Germline V gene lookup returns CDR1 SEHNR and CDR2 FQNEAQ (reference sequence). V shed 1 base, J shed 8 bases, and the junction held 8 bases outside the gene matches. The CDR3 loop spans 15 amino acids. CDR3 residues: CASSLGPGQGSGYTF. CDR3 nucleotides: TGTGCCAGCAGCTTAGGGCCGGGACAGGGTTCCGGCTACACCTTC.